This is a list of T cell receptor beta chains from one sample in a study of T cells after yellow fever vaccination. TCRdb analysed the 5' RACE reads with MiXCR anew, one entry per CDR3 protein. Of 500,000 to 650,000 distinct CDR3 sequences listed, approximately 16% are singletons. The sample in question was PBMCs, obtained 5 to 6 days after the first yellow fever vaccination. The source is a man younger than 35 who received the YFV17D yellow fever vaccine. CDR3s include the opening cysteine and the closing phenylalanine or tryptophan. The order of the fields is CDR3 protein, CDR3 DNA, clone size, J gene, D gene, V gene. A D gene is named only where the DNA matches it firmly. Clone size is given for some rows only: seen once, a few or many times, or a class if the clone is expanded.

CDR3aa: CSARPLAGGSYNEQFF; CDR3nt: TGCAGTGCTAGGCCCCTAGCGGGGGGCTCCTACAATGAGCAGTTCTTC; abundance: -; j_gene: TRBJ2-1; d_gene: TRBD2; v_gene: TRBV20-1
CDR3aa: CASSLVGFEANEDTQYF; CDR3nt: TGTGCCAGCAGCTTAGTGGGCTTCGAAGCGAACGAAGATACGCAGTATTTT; abundance: -; j_gene: TRBJ2-3; d_gene: -; v_gene: TRBV7-9
CDR3aa: CSASGGASAPGELFF; CDR3nt: TGCAGTGCCTCTGGGGGGGCGTCAGCTCCCGGGGAGCTGTTTTTT; abundance: few; j_gene: TRBJ2-2; d_gene: -; v_gene: TRBV20-1
CDR3aa: CSASGGRPGELFF; CDR3nt: TGCAGTGCTAGCGGGGGCCGTCCCGGGGAGCTGTTTTTT; abundance: few; j_gene: TRBJ2-2; d_gene: -; v_gene: TRBV20-1
CDR3aa: CASSFSMTSYNEQFF; CDR3nt: TGTGCCAGCAGCTTTTCCATGACGTCCTACAATGAGCAGTTCTTC; abundance: -; j_gene: TRBJ2-1; d_gene: -; v_gene: TRBV5-5
CDR3aa: CASSLGFETSGLTYNEQFF; CDR3nt: TGCGCCAGCAGCTTGGGTTTCGAGACTAGCGGGTTAACCTACAATGAGCAGTTCTTC; abundance: -; j_gene: TRBJ2-1; d_gene: TRBD2; v_gene: TRBV5-1
CDR3aa: CSAPRREREDTQYF; CDR3nt: TGCAGTGCTCCCAGGAGGGAGCGGGAAGATACGCAGTATTTT; abundance: once; j_gene: TRBJ2-3; d_gene: TRBD2; v_gene: TRBV20-1
CDR3aa: CAISTTGQETQYF; CDR3nt: TGTGCCATCAGCACGACAGGGCAAGAGACCCAGTACTTC; abundance: -; j_gene: TRBJ2-5; d_gene: TRBD1; v_gene: TRBV10-3
CDR3aa: CASSYGGAGANVLTF; CDR3nt: TGTGCCAGCAGTTACGGGGGGGCTGGGGCCAACGTCCTGACTTTC; abundance: few; j_gene: TRBJ2-6; d_gene: TRBD2; v_gene: TRBV6-5
CDR3aa: CATSVGGFGDNEQFF; CDR3nt: TGTGCCACCAGTGTGGGGGGGTTCGGCGACAATGAGCAGTTCTTC; abundance: -; j_gene: TRBJ2-1; d_gene: TRBD2; v_gene: TRBV24-1
CDR3aa: CASRALQGLNTEAFF; CDR3nt: TGTGCCAGCAGGGCTCTGCAGGGCTTGAACACTGAAGCTTTCTTT; abundance: -; j_gene: TRBJ1-1; d_gene: -; v_gene: TRBV11-2
CDR3aa: CASSLLPDSYEQYF; CDR3nt: TGCGCCAGCAGCTTGCTACCCGACTCCTACGAGCAGTACTTC; abundance: few; j_gene: TRBJ2-7; d_gene: -; v_gene: TRBV5-1
CDR3aa: CASSPRTSGGKTQYF; CDR3nt: TGTGCCAGCAGCCCCAGGACTAGCGGGGGGAAGACCCAGTACTTC; abundance: few; j_gene: TRBJ2-5; d_gene: TRBD2; v_gene: TRBV7-6
CDR3aa: CAWTDTYNEQFF; CDR3nt: TGTGCCTGGACGGACACTTACAATGAGCAGTTCTTC; abundance: -; j_gene: TRBJ2-1; d_gene: -; v_gene: TRBV30
CDR3aa: CASSSQAEAFF; CDR3nt: TGTGCCAGCAGCTCCCAGGCTGAAGCTTTCTTT; abundance: few; j_gene: TRBJ1-1; d_gene: -; v_gene: TRBV7-9
CDR3aa: CASSLRERTDTQYF; CDR3nt: TGTGCCAGCAGCTTACGGGAGCGCACAGATACGCAGTATTTT; abundance: few; j_gene: TRBJ2-3; d_gene: -; v_gene: TRBV7-6
CDR3aa: CASTGQATYEQYF; CDR3nt: TGTGCCAGCACCGGACAGGCCACTTACGAGCAGTACTTC; abundance: few; j_gene: TRBJ2-7; d_gene: TRBD1; v_gene: TRBV6-6
CDR3aa: CASSFRGLHRHQETQYF; CDR3nt: TGTGCCAGCAGCTTCCGGGGCCTACACCGACACCAAGAGACCCAGTACTTC; abundance: -; j_gene: TRBJ2-5; d_gene: -; v_gene: TRBV7-2
CDR3aa: CASSSYIPGGQETQYF; CDR3nt: TGTGCCAGCAGCTCCTATATTCCTGGCGGGCAAGAGACCCAGTACTTC; abundance: -; j_gene: TRBJ2-5; d_gene: -; v_gene: TRBV7-2
CDR3aa: CAWSVSRGNQPQHF; CDR3nt: TGTGCCTGGAGTGTATCCAGGGGCAATCAGCCCCAGCATTTT; abundance: -; j_gene: TRBJ1-5; d_gene: -; v_gene: TRBV30
CDR3aa: CASSYSTTQPQHF; CDR3nt: TGTGCCAGCAGTTACTCGACTACGCAGCCCCAGCATTTT; abundance: -; j_gene: TRBJ1-5; d_gene: -; v_gene: TRBV6-5
CDR3aa: CASSKDGLAKNIQYF; CDR3nt: TGTGCCAGCAGTAAAGACGGTCTAGCCAAAAACATTCAGTACTTC; abundance: -; j_gene: TRBJ2-4; d_gene: -; v_gene: TRBV12-3/TRBV12-4
CDR3aa: CASSYGGGHIYEQYF; CDR3nt: TGTGCCAGCAGTTACGGCGGGGGGCACATCTACGAGCAGTACTTC; abundance: few; j_gene: TRBJ2-7; d_gene: TRBD2; v_gene: TRBV6-5
CDR3aa: CSAIRALRETQYF; CDR3nt: TGCAGTGCCATCCGAGCTCTTCGGGAGACCCAGTACTTC; abundance: -; j_gene: TRBJ2-5; d_gene: -; v_gene: TRBV20-1
CDR3aa: CASSQGPVDNSPLHF; CDR3nt: TGTGCCAGCTCACAGGGGCCTGTCGATAATTCACCCCTCCACTTT; abundance: -; j_gene: TRBJ1-6; d_gene: -; v_gene: TRBV18
CDR3aa: CASRTLHRDILGGYTF; CDR3nt: TGTGCCAGCAGAACACTACACCGGGACATCCTCGGCGGCTACACCTTC; abundance: few; j_gene: TRBJ1-2; d_gene: -; v_gene: TRBV28
CDR3aa: CASSSRTSSIAKNIQYF; CDR3nt: TGTGCCAGCAGCTCTCGCACCAGCTCCATCGCCAAAAACATTCAGTACTTC; abundance: -; j_gene: TRBJ2-4; d_gene: -; v_gene: TRBV11-2
CDR3aa: CASSAGGGTVKEETQYF; CDR3nt: TGCGCCAGCAGCGCCGGGGGGGGGACGGTAAAAGAAGAGACCCAGTACTTC; abundance: few; j_gene: TRBJ2-5; d_gene: TRBD2; v_gene: TRBV5-1
CDR3aa: CASSFGAGTLAGELFF; CDR3nt: TGTGCCAGCAGTTTTGGGGCAGGGACGTTGGCCGGGGAGCTGTTTTTT; abundance: -; j_gene: TRBJ2-2; d_gene: -; v_gene: TRBV12-3/TRBV12-4
CDR3aa: CASSLASSGSTDTQYF; CDR3nt: TGCGCCAGCAGCTTGGCCTCTAGCGGAAGCACAGATACGCAGTATTTT; abundance: few; j_gene: TRBJ2-3; d_gene: TRBD2; v_gene: TRBV5-1
CDR3aa: CASSFQRGGDTQYF; CDR3nt: TGTGCCAGCAGTTTCCAGCGGGGGGGAGATACGCAGTATTTT; abundance: many; j_gene: TRBJ2-3; d_gene: TRBD2; v_gene: TRBV12-3/TRBV12-4
CDR3aa: CASSVLAGERETQYF; CDR3nt: TGTGCCAGCAGTGTACTAGCGGGGGAGCGAGAGACCCAGTACTTC; abundance: -; j_gene: TRBJ2-5; d_gene: TRBD2; v_gene: TRBV6-4
CDR3aa: CASTTGGSRNTIYF; CDR3nt: TGTGCCAGCACCACAGGGGGCTCCCGAAACACCATATATTTT; abundance: -; j_gene: TRBJ1-3; d_gene: TRBD1; v_gene: TRBV11-2
CDR3aa: CSVALAGGPGTGELFF; CDR3nt: TGCAGCGTTGCTCTAGCGGGGGGGCCGGGCACCGGGGAGCTGTTTTTT; abundance: few; j_gene: TRBJ2-2; d_gene: TRBD2; v_gene: TRBV29-1